This T cell receptor (beta chain) was recorded in a study of blood T cell repertoires in COVID-19. Overall study: Samples of COVID-19 (acute and convalescent) were obtained from the United States, Italy and Spain. T cells, B-cell-depleted T cells, or PBMCs provided the cDNA or gDNA that served as material.

In the original workflow: For nucleated cells, counts were estimated from reference gene primer amplification. Repertoires were generated with immunoSEQ multiplex PCR, while TCRdb's copy carries only in-frame clones and drops some. Clonal size and the V and J genes are those of that table, whereas D and trimming came from the DNA. This table has approximately 150,000 clones, approximately 86% appearing once. The germline V gene encodes CDR1 SQVTM and CDR2 ANQGSEA. Trimming took 5 bases from V and 1 from J, leaving 11 bases between them. The CDR3 has 13 amino acids. The receptor comes from a woman in her forties or fifties with acute or convalescent COVID-19. The chain is built from TRBV29-1 and TRBJ1-1, with a possible D match to TRBD1 (6 bases). The sequencing input was peripheral blood. The CDR3 sequence is CSVLGHWNTEAFF. CDR3 in DNA: TGCAGCGTTTTGGGACACTGGAACACTGAAGCTTTCTTT.